A single sample gave rise to the 2 T cell receptor beta chains below, sequenced in a study of response to subunit inactivated influenza vaccine. TCRdb re-analysed the RT-PCR reads in MiXCR, keeping a single row per CDR3 protein. The sample holds about 830,000 distinct CDR3 sequences, around a sixth seen once. The source material was PBMCs from blood, sampled roughly 5 days after vaccination. The source of these receptors is a man aged 45-65 years who received an inactivated influenza vaccine.

The V call is TRBV6-2 or TRBV6-3, the J call TRBJ2-7; 8 bases match TRBD1. Germline CDR1 MNHEY, CDR2 SVGEGT. The CDR3 is made up of 17 amino acids. V lost 0 bases to trimming and J lost 4 bases; unmatched junction nucleotides: 11. In DNA form, the CDR3 reads TGTGCCAGCAGTTACTCACCGACAGGGGTCCCCGCTTACGAGCAGTACTTC. Translation gives CASSYSPTGVPAYEQYF.

This clonotype was counted only a few times. J is TRBJ2-7 and V is TRBV12-3 or TRBV12-4; no reliable D call. The CDR3 sequence is 14 residues long. With 4 bases removed from V and 0 bases from J, the gap between germline ends came to 10 bases. The CDR3 sequence is CASSSVSGSYEQYF. For the CDR3, the DNA is TGTGCCAGCAGTTCTGTCTCGGGCTCCTACGAGCAGTACTTC.